This TCR beta chain was identified during a study of T cells in women clearing cervical HPV infection. Study in general: Case blood drawn at lesion detection; control blood after infection cleared.

Points on this clone: The CDR3 goes on 3 residues after the read ends, and that part is filled in from the germline J gene.

TCRdb keeps only in-frame clones here, not all; method: immunoSEQ multiplex PCR. This sample contains over 25,000 clones. Germline trimming cut 2 bases from V and 0 bases from J; bases unmatched to any gene: 6. Germline-derived CDR1 and CDR2 are MGHRA and YSYEKL. The CDR3 contains 17 residues. The specimen sequenced was blood buffy coat. The chain recombines TRBV4-1 with TRBJ2-7; 11 bases map to TRBD2. This receptor was obtained from a woman aged 18 to 75 with a cervical HPV16 infection that either progressed to CIN3+ or cleared (not recorded which). CDR3 DNA (partial): TGCGCCAGCAGCCAAAGGACTAGCGGGCCGAGCTCCTACGAG. This translates into CASSQRTSGPSSYE. In full, the CDR3 is CASSQRTSGPSSYEQYF.